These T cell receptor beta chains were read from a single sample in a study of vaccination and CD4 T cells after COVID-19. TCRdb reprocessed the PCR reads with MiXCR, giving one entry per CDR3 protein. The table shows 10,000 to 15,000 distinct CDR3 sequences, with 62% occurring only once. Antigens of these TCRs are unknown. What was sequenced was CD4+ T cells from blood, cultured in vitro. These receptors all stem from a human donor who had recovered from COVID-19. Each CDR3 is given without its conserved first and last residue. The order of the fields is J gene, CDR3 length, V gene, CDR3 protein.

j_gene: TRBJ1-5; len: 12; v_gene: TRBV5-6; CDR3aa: ASSLWTGRQPQH
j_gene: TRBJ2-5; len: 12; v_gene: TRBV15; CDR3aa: ATSRGRGSETQY
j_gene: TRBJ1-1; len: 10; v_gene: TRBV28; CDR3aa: ASSLRQGKAF
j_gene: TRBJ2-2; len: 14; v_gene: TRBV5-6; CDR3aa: ASSLAYVRNTGELF
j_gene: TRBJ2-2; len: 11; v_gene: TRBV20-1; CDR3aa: SARAGSTGELF
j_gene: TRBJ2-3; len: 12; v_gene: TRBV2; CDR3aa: ASSVGLGTDTQY
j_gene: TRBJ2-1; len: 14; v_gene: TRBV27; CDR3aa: ASSPRGGSSYNEQF
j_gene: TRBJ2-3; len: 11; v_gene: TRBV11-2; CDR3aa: ASSLGLEDTQY
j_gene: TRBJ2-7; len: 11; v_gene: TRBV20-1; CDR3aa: SAAGTSLDEQY
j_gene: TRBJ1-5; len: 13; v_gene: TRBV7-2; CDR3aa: ASSLTGRSNQPQH
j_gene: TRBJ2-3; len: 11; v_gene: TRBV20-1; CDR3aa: SAEDYLTDTQY
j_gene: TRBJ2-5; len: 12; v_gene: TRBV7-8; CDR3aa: ASSFGGEGETQY
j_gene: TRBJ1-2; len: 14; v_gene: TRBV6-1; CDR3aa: ASSEFGRGQYYGYT
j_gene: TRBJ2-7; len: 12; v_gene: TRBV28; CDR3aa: ASSLWGATYEQY
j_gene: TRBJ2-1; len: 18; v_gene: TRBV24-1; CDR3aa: ATSDFGLAGTGGSYNEQF
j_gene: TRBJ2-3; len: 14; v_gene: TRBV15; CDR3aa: ATSRGHGDGTDTQY
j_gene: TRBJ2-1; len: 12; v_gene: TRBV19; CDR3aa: ASSRDREYNEQF
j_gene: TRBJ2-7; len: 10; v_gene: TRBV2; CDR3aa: ASNRGSYEQY
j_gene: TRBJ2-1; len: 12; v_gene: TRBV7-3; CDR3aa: ASSPGLGYNEQF
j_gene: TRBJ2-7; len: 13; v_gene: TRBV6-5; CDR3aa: ASSNSGIGSYEQY
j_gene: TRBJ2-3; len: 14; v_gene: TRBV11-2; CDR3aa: ASSLGGSGHTDTQY
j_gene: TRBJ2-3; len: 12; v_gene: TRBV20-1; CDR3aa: SAYRDYFTDTQY
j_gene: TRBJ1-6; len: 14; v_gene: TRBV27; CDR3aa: ASSLSRTPFNSPLH
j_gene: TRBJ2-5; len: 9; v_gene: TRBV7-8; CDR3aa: ASSQLGGQY
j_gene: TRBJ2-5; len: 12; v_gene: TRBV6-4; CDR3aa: ASSGTSGQETQY
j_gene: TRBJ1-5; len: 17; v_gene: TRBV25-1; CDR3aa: ASSVIRDRVFSWNQPQH
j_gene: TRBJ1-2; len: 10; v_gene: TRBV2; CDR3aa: ASSNTRDGYT
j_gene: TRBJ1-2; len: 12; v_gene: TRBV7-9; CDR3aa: ASISEELGSGYT
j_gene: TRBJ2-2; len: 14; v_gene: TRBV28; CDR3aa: ASGEAHGAAAGELF
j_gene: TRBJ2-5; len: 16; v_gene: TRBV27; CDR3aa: ASSSSGLAQEVAETQY
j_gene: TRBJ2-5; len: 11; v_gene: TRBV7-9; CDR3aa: ASGSANQETQY
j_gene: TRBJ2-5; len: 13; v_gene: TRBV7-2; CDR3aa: ASSWQSSGQETQY
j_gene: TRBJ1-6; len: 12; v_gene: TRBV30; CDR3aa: ALAKEGGNSPLH
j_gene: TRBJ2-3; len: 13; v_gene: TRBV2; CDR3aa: ASNLAGDGTDTQY
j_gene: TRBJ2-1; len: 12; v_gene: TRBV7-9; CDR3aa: ASSLAGSYNEQF
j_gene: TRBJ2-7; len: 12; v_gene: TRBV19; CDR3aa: ASSIPGASYEQY
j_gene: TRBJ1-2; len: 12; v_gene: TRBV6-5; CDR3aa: ASSSGTGNYGYT
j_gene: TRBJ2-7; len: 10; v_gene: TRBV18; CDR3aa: ASSPAGYEQY
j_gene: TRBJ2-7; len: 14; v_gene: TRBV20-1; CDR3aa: SAQGTSGRPPGEQY
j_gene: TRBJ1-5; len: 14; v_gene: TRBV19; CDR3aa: ASRQSGVGFNQPQH
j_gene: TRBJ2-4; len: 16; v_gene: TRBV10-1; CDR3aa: ASSETAGQGLAKNIQY
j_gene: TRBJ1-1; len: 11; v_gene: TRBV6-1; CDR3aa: ASRRSMNTEAF
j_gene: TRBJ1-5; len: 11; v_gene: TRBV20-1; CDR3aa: SATHRGDQPQH
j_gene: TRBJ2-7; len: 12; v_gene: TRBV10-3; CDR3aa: AISDSGQHYEQY
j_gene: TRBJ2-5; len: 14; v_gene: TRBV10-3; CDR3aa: AISGAKGQVKETQY
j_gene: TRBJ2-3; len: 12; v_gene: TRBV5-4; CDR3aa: ASSPTSGADTQY
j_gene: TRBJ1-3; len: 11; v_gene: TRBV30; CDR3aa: AWSEDSGNTIY
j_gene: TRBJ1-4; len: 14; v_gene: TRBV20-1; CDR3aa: SARDQSDQANEKLF
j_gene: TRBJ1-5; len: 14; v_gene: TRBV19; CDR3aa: ASSIKAGRYNQPQH